This record looks at one TCR beta chain sequence and its context. Its antigen is not known. This CDR3 is built from 16 residues. The V and J ends lost 1 base and 3 bases respectively, with 14 bases between them. The data stem from a study of response to subunit inactivated influenza vaccine. Study-level findings and limits: With each seasonal influenza vaccination, the authors suggested, few new T cells are recruited.

MiXCR, applied by TCRdb to the RT-PCR reads, yields one record per CDR3 protein. The sample has 500,000 to 600,000 distinct CDR3 sequences, around 13% seen once. Sequences were derived from PBMCs from blood, sampled approximately 12 days after vaccination. The sequence derives from a man aged 50-59 years who received an inactivated influenza vaccine. The genes are TRBV12-3 or TRBV12-4 and TRBJ2-3; D might be TRBD1 (6 bases). In DNA, the CDR3 is TGTGCCAGCAGTTTAGGGGGGCTCCTAAGGACAGATACGCAGTATTTT. Translating it yields CASSLGGLLRTDTQYF.